This T cell receptor beta chain originates from a study of OX40 agonist ivuxolimab in advanced cancers. Study-level background: Of the patients, three showed partial responses, one with hepatocellular carcinoma and two with cutaneous melanoma. Study-wide points: On average, CD8+ T cells had more expanded clones than CD4+. At doses 0.1 to 3.0 mg/kg, CD4+ and CD8+ clones expanded.

Exclusion applied to patients with autoimmune disease history or systemic immunosuppression. The repertoire was sequenced with immunoSEQ multiplex PCR; TCRdb's copy has only in-frame clones and lacks some. In the table there are some 70,000 clones, roughly 89% of which are singletons. The CDR3 loop spans 15 amino acids. V was pared by 0 bases and J by 13 bases, with 17 bases between. Germline V gene lookup returns CDR1 SGHRS and CDR2 YFSETQ. By share of the sample, this clone is medium-sized (0.01 to 0.1%). The antigen is unknown. The receptor was derived from an adult with an advanced solid tumor such as melanoma, head and neck, liver or kidney cancer. The rearrangement uses TRBV5-1 and TRBJ1-6; maybe TRBD1 (6 bases). Sequences were derived from CD4+ or CD8+ T cells sorted from blood, sampled in a trial of the OX40 agonist ivuxolimab. Here the CDR3 reads CASSLVPGEFNPLHF. CDR3 nucleotides: TGCGCCAGCAGCTTGGTACCAGGGGAATTCAACCCCCTCCACTTT.